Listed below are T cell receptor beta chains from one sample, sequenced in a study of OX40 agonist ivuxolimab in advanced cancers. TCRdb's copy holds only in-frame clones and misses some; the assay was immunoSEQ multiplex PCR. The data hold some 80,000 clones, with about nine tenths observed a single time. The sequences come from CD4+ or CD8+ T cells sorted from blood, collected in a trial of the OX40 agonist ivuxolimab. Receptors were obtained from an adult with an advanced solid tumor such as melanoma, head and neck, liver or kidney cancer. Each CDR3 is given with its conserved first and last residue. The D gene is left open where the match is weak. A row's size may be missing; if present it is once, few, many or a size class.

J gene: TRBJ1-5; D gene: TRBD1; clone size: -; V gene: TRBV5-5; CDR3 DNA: TGTGCCAGCAGCTTCGGTCCCGGGACAGGGACCAATCAGCCCCAGCATTTT; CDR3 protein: CASSFGPGTGTNQPQHF
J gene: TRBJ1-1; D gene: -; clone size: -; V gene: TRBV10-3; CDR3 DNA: TGTGCCACCAGCCGCAATCCCACTGAAGCTTTCTTT; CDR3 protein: CATSRNPTEAFF
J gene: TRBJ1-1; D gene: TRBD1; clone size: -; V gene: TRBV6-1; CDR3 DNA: TGTGCCAGCAGAACGGGACAGGGGGGGAACACTGAAGCTTTCTTT; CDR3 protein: CASRTGQGGNTEAFF
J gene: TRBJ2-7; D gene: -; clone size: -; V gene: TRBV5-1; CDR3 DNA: TGCGCCAGCAGCTTGGACAGGGAGAAATACGAGCAGTACTTC; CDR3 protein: CASSLDREKYEQYF
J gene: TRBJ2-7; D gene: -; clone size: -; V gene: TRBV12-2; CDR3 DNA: TGTGCAAGTCGCTTAGTCCGGGACTACCAGGTCTACGAGCAGTACTTC; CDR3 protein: CASRLVRDYQVYEQYF
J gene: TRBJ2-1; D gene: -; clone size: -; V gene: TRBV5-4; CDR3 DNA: TGTGCCAGCAGCTGGACCTCCTACAATGAGCAGTTCTTC; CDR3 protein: CASSWTSYNEQFF
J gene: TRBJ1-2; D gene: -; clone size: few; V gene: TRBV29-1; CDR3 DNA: TGCAGCGTTGAAGTTGATCAGGGATTCTATGGCTACACCTTC; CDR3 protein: CSVEVDQGFYGYTF
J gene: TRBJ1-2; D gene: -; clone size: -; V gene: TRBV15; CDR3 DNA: TGTGCCACCAGCAGAGGGCAGGGGCGGGGCTACACCTTC; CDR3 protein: CATSRGQGRGYTF
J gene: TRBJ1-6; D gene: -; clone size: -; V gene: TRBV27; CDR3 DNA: TGTGCCAGCAGCCTTGGGGGGACCCTAAATTCACCCCTCCACTTT; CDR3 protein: CASSLGGTLNSPLHF
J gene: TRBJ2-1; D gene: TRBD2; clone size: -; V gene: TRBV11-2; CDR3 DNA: TGTGCCAGCAGCTTACGGATAGTGGGGGGGGCCTACAATGAGCAGTTCTTC; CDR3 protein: CASSLRIVGGAYNEQFF
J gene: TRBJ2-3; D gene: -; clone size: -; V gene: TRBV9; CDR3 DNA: TGTGCCAGCAGCACCAACAGGGAAAAGGGCGATACGCAGTATTTT; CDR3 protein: CASSTNREKGDTQYF
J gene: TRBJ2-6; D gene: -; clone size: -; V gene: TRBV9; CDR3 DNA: TGTGCCAGCAGCGCGGCTGGGGCCAACGTCCTGACTTTC; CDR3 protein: CASSAAGANVLTF
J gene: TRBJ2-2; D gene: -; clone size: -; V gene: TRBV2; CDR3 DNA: TGTGCCAGCAAACCGGGACGCCAGACCGGGGAGCTGTTTTTT; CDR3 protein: CASKPGRQTGELFF
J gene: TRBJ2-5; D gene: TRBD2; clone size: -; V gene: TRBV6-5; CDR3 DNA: TGTGCCAGCAATCCATGGGCTAGCGGTGGAGAGACCCAGTACTTC; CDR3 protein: CASNPWASGGETQYF
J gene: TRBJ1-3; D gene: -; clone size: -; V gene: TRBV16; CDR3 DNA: TGTGCCAGCAGCCAATTCGGCGGTGGAAACACCATATATTTT; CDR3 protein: CASSQFGGGNTIYF
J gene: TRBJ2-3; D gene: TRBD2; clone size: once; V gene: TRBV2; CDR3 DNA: TGTGCCAGCAGAAGAACGGGACTAGCGAGCACAGATACGCAGTATTTT; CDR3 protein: CASRRTGLASTDTQYF
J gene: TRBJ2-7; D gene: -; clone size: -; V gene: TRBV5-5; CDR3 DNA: TGTGCCAGCAGCCATTGGGGGGCGTACGAGCAGTACTTC; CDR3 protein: CASSHWGAYEQYF
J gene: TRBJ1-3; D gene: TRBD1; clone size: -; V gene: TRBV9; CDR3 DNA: TGTGCCAGCAGCGCACAGGGGGCTGGAAACACCATATATTTT; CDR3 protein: CASSAQGAGNTIYF
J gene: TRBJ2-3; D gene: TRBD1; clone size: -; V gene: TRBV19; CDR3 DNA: TGTGCCAGTAGTAGACAGGGGGCGCAAACAGATACGCAGTATTTT; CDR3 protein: CASSRQGAQTDTQYF
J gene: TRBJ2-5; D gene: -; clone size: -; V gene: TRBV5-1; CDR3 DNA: TGCGCCAGCAGCGTCCACAGGCAAGAGACCCAGTACTTC; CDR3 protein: CASSVHRQETQYF
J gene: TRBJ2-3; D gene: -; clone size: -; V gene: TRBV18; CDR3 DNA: TGTGCCAGCTCACCTCGCGACGGTCCCACAGATACGCAGTATTTT; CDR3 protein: CASSPRDGPTDTQYF
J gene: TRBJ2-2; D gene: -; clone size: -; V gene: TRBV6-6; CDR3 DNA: TGTGCCAGCCGGGGGTGGGCCGGGGAGCTGTTTTTT; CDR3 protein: CASRGWAGELFF
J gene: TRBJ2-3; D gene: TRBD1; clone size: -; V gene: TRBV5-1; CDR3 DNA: TGCGCCAGCAGCTACGGACAGGAATCAGATACGCAGTATTTT; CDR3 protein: CASSYGQESDTQYF
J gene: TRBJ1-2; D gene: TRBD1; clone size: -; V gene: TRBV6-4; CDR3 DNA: TGTGCCAGCAGTGAGGACAGGGGCCCCCCATTCTATGGCTACACCTTC; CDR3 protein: CASSEDRGPPFYGYTF
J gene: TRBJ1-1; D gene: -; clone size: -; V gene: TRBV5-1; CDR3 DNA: TGCGCCAGCAGCGTCCTGTCTGAGAACACTGAAGCTTTCTTT; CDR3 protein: CASSVLSENTEAFF
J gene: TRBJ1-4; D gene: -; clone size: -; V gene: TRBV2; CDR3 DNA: TGTGCCAGCAATCGGGCAGGGGATAATGAAAAACTGTTTTTT; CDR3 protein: CASNRAGDNEKLFF
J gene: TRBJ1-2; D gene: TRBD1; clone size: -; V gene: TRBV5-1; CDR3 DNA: TGCGCCAGCAGCACCCGGGACAGGGTCTATGGCTACACCTTC; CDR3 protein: CASSTRDRVYGYTF
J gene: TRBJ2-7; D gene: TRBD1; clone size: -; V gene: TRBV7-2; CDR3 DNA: TGTGCCAGCAGCGTAGCCGGGACAGTTTCCTACGAGCAGTACTTC; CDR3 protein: CASSVAGTVSYEQYF
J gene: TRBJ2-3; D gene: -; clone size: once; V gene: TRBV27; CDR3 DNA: TGTGCCAGCAGTTTACAGGGTCCGAACACAGATACGCAGTATTTT; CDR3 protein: CASSLQGPNTDTQYF
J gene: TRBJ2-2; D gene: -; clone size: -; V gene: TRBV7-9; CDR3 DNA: TGTGCCAGCAGCCCATTAGGGGGGACTAAGGCCGGGGAGCTGTTTTTT; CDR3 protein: CASSPLGGTKAGELFF
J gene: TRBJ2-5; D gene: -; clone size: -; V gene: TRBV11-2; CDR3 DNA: TGTGCCAGCAGCTCGACTAGACAAGAGACCCAGTACTTC; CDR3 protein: CASSSTRQETQYF
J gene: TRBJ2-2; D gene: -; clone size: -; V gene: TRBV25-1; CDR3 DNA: TGTGCCAGCAGTCCGGCAGGAAACACCGGGGAGCTGTTTTTT; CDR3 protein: CASSPAGNTGELFF
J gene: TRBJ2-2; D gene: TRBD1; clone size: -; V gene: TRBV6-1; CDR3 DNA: TGTGCCAGCAGATCGGGACAGGGGGTCACCGGGGAGCTGTTTTTT; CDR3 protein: CASRSGQGVTGELFF
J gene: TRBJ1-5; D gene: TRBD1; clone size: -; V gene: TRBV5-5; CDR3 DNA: TGTGCCAGCAGCGCAAAGTATGGGACAGGGGGGCAGCCCCAGCATTTT; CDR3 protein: CASSAKYGTGGQPQHF
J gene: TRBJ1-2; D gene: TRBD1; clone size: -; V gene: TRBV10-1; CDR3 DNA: TGCGCCAGCAGTGAAACGACAGGGCGAGGCTACACCTTC; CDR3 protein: CASSETTGRGYTF
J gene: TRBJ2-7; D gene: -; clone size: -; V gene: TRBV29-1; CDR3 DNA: TGCAGCGTTGAAAGGGTGGGCGAGCAGTACTTC; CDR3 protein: CSVERVGEQYF
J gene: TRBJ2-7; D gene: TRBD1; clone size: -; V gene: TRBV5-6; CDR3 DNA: TGTGCCAGCAGCCCCCCTCCGAAAACCGGGACAGTTGACTACGAGCAGTACTTC; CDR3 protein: CASSPPPKTGTVDYEQYF
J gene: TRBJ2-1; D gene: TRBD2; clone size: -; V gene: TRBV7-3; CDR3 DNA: TGTGCCAGCAGCCCAGTAGCGGGAGCAGGCTACAATGAGCAGTTCTTC; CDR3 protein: CASSPVAGAGYNEQFF
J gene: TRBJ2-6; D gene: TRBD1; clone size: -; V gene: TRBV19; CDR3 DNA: TGTGCCAGTAGTAGTTCGGGACAGGGATTCTCTGGGGCCAACGTCCTGACTTTC; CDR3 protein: CASSSSGQGFSGANVLTF
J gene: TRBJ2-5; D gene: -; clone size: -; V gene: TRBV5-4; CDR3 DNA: TGTGCCAGCAGCGATCCAGGACGTGCAGAGACCCAGTACTTC; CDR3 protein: CASSDPGRAETQYF
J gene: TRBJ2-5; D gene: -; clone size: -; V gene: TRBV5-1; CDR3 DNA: TGCGCCAGCAGCTTGCAGCTCGGGACCGGGTTTGGGGTAGAGACCCAGTACTTC; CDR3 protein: CASSLQLGTGFGVETQYF
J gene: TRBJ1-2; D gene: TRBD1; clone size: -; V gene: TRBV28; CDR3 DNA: TGTGCCAGCAGTCACAGGGGGCGAGGCTATGGCTACACCTTC; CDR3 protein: CASSHRGRGYGYTF
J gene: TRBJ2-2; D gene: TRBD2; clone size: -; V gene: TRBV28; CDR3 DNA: TGTGCCAGCAGTTCAGCGGGAGGTCTCCGCGGGGAGCTGTTTTTT; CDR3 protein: CASSSAGGLRGELFF
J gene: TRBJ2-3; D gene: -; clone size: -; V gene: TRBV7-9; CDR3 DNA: TGTGCCAGCAGCTCGGGTCGCACAGATACGCAGTATTTT; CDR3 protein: CASSSGRTDTQYF
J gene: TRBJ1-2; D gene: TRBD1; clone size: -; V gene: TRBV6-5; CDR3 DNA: TGTGCCAGCAGTAGGGACAGGGGGCTCTATGGCTACACCTTC; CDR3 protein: CASSRDRGLYGYTF
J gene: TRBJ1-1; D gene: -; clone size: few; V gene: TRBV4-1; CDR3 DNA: TGCGCCAGCAGCCAAGCATCGGTGAACACTGAAGCTTTCTTT; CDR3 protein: CASSQASVNTEAFF
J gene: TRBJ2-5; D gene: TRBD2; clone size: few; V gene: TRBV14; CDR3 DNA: TGTGCCAGCAGCCAAGATGTACTAGCGGGAGGTCGGCAAGAGACCCAGTACTTC; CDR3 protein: CASSQDVLAGGRQETQYF
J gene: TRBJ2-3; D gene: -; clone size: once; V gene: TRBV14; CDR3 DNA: TGTGCCAGCAGCCAAGCAGGGTTAAGTACAGATACGCAGTATTTT; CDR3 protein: CASSQAGLSTDTQYF
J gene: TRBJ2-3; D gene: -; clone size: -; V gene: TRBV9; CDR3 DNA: TGTGCCAGCAGCACAGCAACTGCAAGGGCAGATACGCAGTATTTT; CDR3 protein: CASSTATARADTQYF